Presented here are 30 T cell receptor beta chains from one specimen sequenced in a study of radiotherapy plus CTLA-4 blockade in lung cancer. Method: immunoSEQ multiplex PCR; TCRdb's copy keeps in-frame clones and lacks some. This sample has tens of thousands of clones; approximately 67% occur once, and the top ten carry approximately 8.3%. Material: peripheral blood, obtained from a patient treated with radiotherapy plus ipilimumab. These receptors all stem from a human donor with non-small cell lung cancer whose response to radiotherapy plus ipilimumab could not be evaluated.

This clone was counted only a few times. V is TRBV30 and J is TRBJ1-6; D perhaps matches TRBD1 (5 bases). Germline CDR1 GTSNPN, CDR2 SVGIG (reference sequence). V shed 8 bases and J shed 2 bases, with 16 bases lying between them. This CDR3 has 15 residues. CDR3 amino acids: CAHQGGRTYNSPLHF. CDR3 nucleotides: TGTGCCCATCAGGGAGGGAGAACCTATAATTCACCCCTCCACTTT.

CDR3 bases: TGTGCCAGCAGCTTTAAGGAATCGACAGGGGACGACTACGAGCAGTACTTC. It encodes CASSFKESTGDDYEQYF. This rearrangement joins TRBV11-2 to TRBJ2-7, with TRBD1 identical over 8 bases. CDR1 SGHAT and CDR2 FQNNGV come from the germline V gene. V lost 3 bases, J lost 3 bases, and 13 bases stayed unmatched. The CDR3 has 17 amino acids.

This sequence joins TRBV4-3 and TRBJ1-1, with D unresolved. Germline V gene lookup returns CDR1 LGHNA and CDR2 YSLEER. The V gene lost 8 bases and the J gene lost 1 base, with 11 bases spanning the gap. CDR3 length: 13 amino acids. CDR3 region: CASSLDRNTEAFF. DNA for the CDR3: TGCGCCAGCTCCTTAGATCGGAACACTGAAGCTTTCTTT.

This clone was seen once. For the CDR3, the DNA is TGTGCCAGCAGTCCCAGGGCCGAAGGGAACACTGAAGCTTTCTTT. Translation: CASSPRAEGNTEAFF. The chain joins TRBV28 to TRBJ1-1, with D possibly being TRBD1 (5 bases). CDR1 and CDR2 (germline): MDHEN, SYDVKM. With 5 bases removed from V and 1 base from J, the gap between germline ends came to 14 bases. The CDR3 contains 15 residues.

V gene TRBV10-3 combines with J gene TRBJ2-7; D is perhaps TRBD1 (6 bases). The CDR3 is made up of 14 amino acids. Germline V gene lookup returns CDR1 ENHRY and CDR2 SYGVKD. V lost 11 bases and J lost 7, with 24 bases in between. CDR3: CASRGAGESGEQYF. CDR3 sequence (DNA): TGTGCCTCCCGAGGCGCAGGGGAGTCTGGGGAGCAGTACTTC.

This clone has more than one count but fewer than ten. The J gene is TRBJ2-5, the V gene TRBV7-5; whether TRBD2, the table's D call, matches the DNA was not checked. TRBV7-5 has pseudogene status. The CDR3 runs to 17 residues. The CDR3 DNA reads TGTGCCAGAAGCTTGGGACTAGCGGGAGGGCTCGGAGAGACCCAGTACTTC. This translates into CARSLGLAGGLGETQYF.

The chain links TRBV9 to TRBJ2-7; 10 nucleotides match TRBD2. Germline CDR1 reads SGDLS; CDR2 reads YYNGEE. J lost 5 bases, V lost 0 bases, and 5 bases had no gene match. This CDR3 has 15 residues. The CDR3 loop reads CASSVVSSGRNEQYF. In nucleotides, the CDR3 is TGTGCCAGCAGCGTAGTGAGTAGCGGGAGGAACGAGCAGTACTTC.

The chain has TRBV19 and TRBJ2-6, with D perhaps TRBD2 (5 bases). Germline loops: CDR1 LNHDA, CDR2 SQIVND (reference sequence). V shed 7 bases and J shed 1 base, with 11 bases lying between them. The CDR3 is 15 amino acids. The CDR3 region is CASTGVGSGANVLTF. CDR3 DNA: TGTGCCAGTACCGGGGTCGGATCTGGGGCCAACGTCCTGACTTTC. Filled out from reference TRBV19 and TRBJ2-6, the complete variable domain reads DGGITQSPKYLFRKEGQNVTLSCEQNLNHDAMYWYRQDPGQGLRLIYYSQIVNDFQKGDIAEGYSVSREKKESFPLTVTSAQKNPTAFYLCASTGVGSGANVLTFGAGSRLTVL.

In its sample, this clone was seen once. This chain connects TRBV15 to TRBJ2-7, with 10 bases identical to TRBD1. Germline trimming cut 2 bases from V and 6 bases from J; bases unmatched to any gene: 7. This CDR3 region has 15 residues. From germline, CDR1 is LNHNV and CDR2 YYDKDF (reference sequence). The chain's CDR3 is CATSRTGTGDSEQYF. CDR3 DNA sequence: TGTGCCACCAGCAGAACCGGGACAGGGGATAGCGAGCAGTACTTC.

The CDR3 protein is CASSSWQGSNEQYF. CDR3 nucleotide sequence: TGTGCCAGCAGTAGTTGGCAGGGGTCCAACGAGCAGTACTTC. The chain employs TRBV6-1 and TRBJ2-7, with a weak D call TRBD1 (6 bases). CDR1 is MNHNS, CDR2 SASEGT, per germline. V was pared by 5 bases and J by 5 bases, with 16 bases between. The CDR3 has 14 residues.

V is TRBV4-3 and J is TRBJ1-4; tentatively, D is TRBD1 (6 bases). The CDR3 runs 14 residues. Trimming left V 8 bases short and J 0 bases short, with 10 bases between. CDR1 is LGHNA and CDR2 is YSLEER in the germline V gene. The CDR3 is CASGRGPTNEKLFF. CDR3 DNA: TGCGCCAGCGGCAGGGGCCCAACTAATGAAAAACTGTTTTTT.

This sequence joins TRBV5-1 and TRBJ2-6; the D gene is possibly TRBD1 (5 bases). V lost 4 bases to trimming and J lost 8 bases, with 10 bases between them. Germline CDR1 is SGHRS and CDR2 is YFSETQ. CDR3 length: 13 amino acids. Written as DNA, the CDR3 is TGCGCCAGCAGCGAGGACACCACCAACGTCCTGACTTTC. Its translation is CASSEDTTNVLTF.

V and J are TRBV18 and TRBJ2-4, with D tentatively TRBD1 (6 bases). Germline values: CDR1 KGHSH, CDR2 LQKENI. This CDR3 spans 16 amino acids. Trimming took 1 base from V and 0 from J, leaving 10 bases between them. The DNA of the CDR3 is TGTGCCAGCTCACCACGGGACACATTAGCCAAAAACATTCAGTACTTC. Its protein product is CASSPRDTLAKNIQYF.

This clone appeared a few times. V usage is TRBV11-2 and J usage is TRBJ2-7; 11 bases align to TRBD2. Germline trimming cut 1 base from V and 2 bases from J; bases unmatched to any gene: 4. This CDR3 spans 16 amino acids. Per germline, CDR1 SGHAT and CDR2 FQNNGV. This CDR3 reads CASSLVSSGGAYEQYF. The CDR3 DNA reads as TGTGCCAGCAGCTTAGTTAGTAGCGGGGGGGCCTACGAGCAGTACTTC.

The chain employs TRBV10-3 and TRBJ2-7; 9 nucleotides line up with TRBD2. J gave up 0 bases and V 5 bases, and 2 bases lay outside the gene matches. This CDR3 has 14 amino acids. CDR1 and CDR2 from the germline V gene are ENHRY and SYGVKD. The CDR3 here is CAISILAGSYEQYF. DNA for the CDR3: TGTGCCATCAGTATACTAGCGGGCTCCTACGAGCAGTACTTC.

The chain recombines TRBV27 with TRBJ2-2; TRBD2 aligns across 7 bases. J was trimmed by 0 bases and V by 6 bases; bases with no gene match: 4. The germline V gene encodes CDR1 MNHEY and CDR2 SMNVEV (reference sequence). The CDR3 spans 15 residues. CDR3 in amino acids: CASRGRETNTGELFF. Written as DNA, the CDR3 is TGTGCCAGCAGGGGGCGGGAGACGAACACCGGGGAGCTGTTTTTT.

This clone was recorded only once. V and J are TRBV7-2 and TRBJ1-5, with TRBD1 identical over 9 bases. The germline V gene has CDR1 SGHTA and CDR2 FQGNSA. CDR3 length: 14 amino acids. V gave up 5 bases and J gave up 8 bases; unmatched junction bases: 7. The CDR3, as DNA: TGTGCCAGCAGCCGACAGGGGGGGCAGGAGCCCCAGCATTTT. It translates to CASSRQGGQEPQHF.

With respect to this clone: An end of the junction does not agree with germline; a read error may underlie this. This rearrangement joins TRBV19 to TRBJ2-5; 7 bases match TRBD1. This CDR3 has 15 amino acids. Germline CDR1 is LNHDA and CDR2 is SQIVND (reference sequence). The CDR3 DNA sequence: TGTGCCAGTAGTATGAGGCAGGGGGAGAGAGAGACTCAGTACTTC. The encoded protein is CASSMRQGERETQYF.

V is TRBV2 and J is TRBJ2-5; 16 nucleotides line up with TRBD2. V was pared by 5 bases and J by 5 bases, with 8 bases of the junction left unmatched. The CDR3 has 17 residues. Germline CDR1 and CDR2: SNHLY and FYNNEI. CDR3 in DNA: TGTGCCAGCAGTAAACCGGGACTAGCGGGGGGGCACGAGACCCAGTACTTC. Amino acid sequence: CASSKPGLAGGHETQYF.

The V and J genes are TRBV4-1 and TRBJ2-3; tentative D call: TRBD2 (5 bases). Germline values: CDR1 MGHRA, CDR2 YSYEKL. Deletions cut 3 bases from V and 0 bases from J, with 13 bases between. CDR3 length: 16 residues. In nucleotides, the CDR3 is TGCGCCAGCAGCCACGAGTCGCGGGTGAGCACAGATACGCAGTATTTT. It is translated as CASSHESRVSTDTQYF.

The chain recombines TRBV27 with TRBJ1-4; a weak D match, TRBD1 (6 bases). V shed 4 bases and J shed 8 bases, with 20 bases lying between them. The CDR3 is made up of 16 amino acids. Looked up from germline, CDR1 is MNHEY and CDR2 is SMNVEV (reference sequence). In DNA form, the CDR3 reads TGTGCCAGCAGTTCCAGATGGACAGTTCGAGGGGAAAAACTGTTTTTT. It translates to CASSSRWTVRGEKLFF.

About this clone itself: The sample contains more than one DNA sequence encoding this CDR3. The chain carries TRBV28 and TRBJ1-2, with D possibly matching TRBD1 (5 bases). Germline lookup yields CDR1 MDHEN and CDR2 SYDVKM. This CDR3 has 17 residues. Between the trimmed V and J ends, which lost 2 bases and 1 base, there was a span of 17 bases. The CDR3, as DNA: TGTGCCAGCAGTTTACCCGGACTAGGGGCGGGTAACTATGGCTACACCTTC. Translating gives CASSLPGLGAGNYGYTF.

The V call is TRBV7-9, the J call TRBJ1-4; possible D gene TRBD1, 6 bases. V was trimmed by 1 base and J by 4 bases, leaving 16 bases between them. Germline CDR1 SEHNR, CDR2 FQNEAQ (reference sequence). The CDR3 sequence is 17 residues long. The CDR3 reads CASSLGGGGADNEKLFF. CDR3 coding DNA: TGTGCCAGCAGCTTAGGGGGTGGGGGGGCCGATAATGAAAAACTGTTTTTT.

V usage is TRBV11-3 and J usage is TRBJ2-2; no reliable D call. Germline V lookup: CDR1 SGHNT, CDR2 YENEEA. This CDR3 region has 14 residues. V was trimmed by 0 bases and J by 1 base, leaving 3 bases between them. CDR3 nucleotides: TGTGCCAGCAGCTTAGACGGGAACACCGGGGAGCTGTTTTTT. Its protein is CASSLDGNTGELFF.

A few counts support this clone. V and J are TRBV28 and TRBJ1-4; perhaps TRBD1 as D (6 bases). Between the trimmed V and J ends, which lost 6 bases and 8 bases, there was a span of 13 bases. The germline V gene has CDR1 MDHEN and CDR2 SYDVKM. The length of the CDR3 is 13 residues. The CDR3 sequence: CASSYDRWEKLFF. The CDR3 nucleotides read TGTGCCAGCAGCTATGACAGGTGGGAAAAACTGTTTTTT.

The chain links TRBV30 to TRBJ2-5; perhaps TRBD1 as D (5 bases). This CDR3 spans 14 amino acids. The germline V and J ends were trimmed by 2 bases and 4 bases, with 14 bases remaining between them. Germline CDR1 is GTSNPN and CDR2 is SVGIG (reference sequence). The CDR3 region is CAWSRGALRETQYF. The CDR3 nucleotides read TGTGCCTGGAGTAGGGGTGCGCTACGAGAGACCCAGTACTTC.

This rearrangement joins TRBV27 to TRBJ2-1; TRBD1 matches at 9 bases. V was clipped by 5 bases and J by 0 bases; unmatched bases: 2. Germline loops: CDR1 MNHEY, CDR2 SMNVEV (reference sequence). This CDR3 comprises 15 residues. The CDR3 loop is CASSLTGGSYNEQFF. The DNA for the CDR3 is TGTGCCAGCAGTCTGACAGGGGGCTCCTACAATGAGCAGTTCTTC.

This chain's CDR3 is CASMGQGAYRRESPLHF. In nucleotides, the CDR3 is TGTGCCAGCATGGGACAGGGGGCGTATCGGAGGGAATCACCCCTCCACTTT. The J gene is TRBJ1-6, the V gene TRBV2; 12 nucleotides agree with TRBD1. This CDR3 has 17 residues. V lost 7 bases and J lost 10; bases outside the gene matches: 14. The germline gives CDR1 SNHLY, CDR2 FYNNEI.

The rearrangement links TRBV7-3 to TRBJ1-1, with 8 bases that match TRBD1. Germline loops: CDR1 SGHTA, CDR2 FQGTGA. The CDR3 contains 14 residues. J was trimmed by 10 bases and V by 3 bases; bases with no gene match: 10. DNA for the CDR3: TGTGCCAGCAGCTTCTTCCCGGGACAGGTACCAGCTTTCTTT. Translating it yields CASSFFPGQVPAFF.

J is TRBJ1-2 and V is TRBV29-1; 10 nucleotides align to TRBD1. Germline trimming cut 3 bases from V and 6 bases from J; bases unmatched to any gene: 7. There are 14 residues in the CDR3. Germline V CDR1 and CDR2: SQVTM, ANQGSEA. The CDR3 sequence is CSVDRDRGVDGYTF. In nucleotides, the CDR3 is TGCAGCGTTGACCGGGACAGGGGTGTGGATGGCTACACCTTC.